These T cell receptor beta chains were read from a single sample in a study of blood T cell repertoires in COVID-19. Assay: immunoSEQ multiplex PCR; the TCRdb copy retains only in-frame clones and omits some. This repertoire shows some 200,000 clones, nearly 80% found once; its top ten account for roughly 25%. The sequenced sample consisted of peripheral blood. Receptors were obtained from a woman between 70 and 85 years old with acute or convalescent COVID-19. CDR3s include the opening cysteine and the closing phenylalanine or tryptophan.

V	J	CDR3
TRBV3-1/TRBV3-2	TRBJ2-2	CASRLTGQGGELFF
TRBV3-1/TRBV3-2	TRBJ2-7	CASTGAGLAYEQYF
TRBV5-8	TRBJ2-1	CASRSRENEQFF
TRBV4-2	TRBJ1-3	CASSPTGPNSGNTIYF
TRBV27	TRBJ2-7	CASSWSTGSSEQYF
TRBV10-2	TRBJ2-1	CASTLRTSGRNEQFF
TRBV5-1	TRBJ1-1	CASRQGGDTEAFF
TRBV2	TRBJ1-1	CASSDGWSTEAFF
TRBV7-8	TRBJ2-7	CASSLALERGTYEQYF
TRBV6-2/TRBV6-3	TRBJ1-2	CASSTQRQGDYGYTF
TRBV5-4	TRBJ2-5	CASSTNQGQGETQYF
TRBV3-1/TRBV3-2	TRBJ2-3	CASSQDVFQGLTDTQYF
TRBV5-4	TRBJ2-1	CASSGALTSGRVNEQFF
TRBV27	TRBJ2-3	CASSRSSGGLTDTQYF
TRBV5-1	TRBJ2-5	CASSLGLAGLGESQYF
TRBV5-1	TRBJ2-6	CASSLGASGANVLTF
TRBV10-3	TRBJ1-5	CAISEFPPGWEGGNQPQHF
TRBV27	TRBJ2-7	CASGRSGNSYEQYF
TRBV9	TRBJ2-1	CASSPSGGGVGKQFF
TRBV27	TRBJ2-5	CASSRGTSEETQYF
TRBV7-9	TRBJ2-1	CASSLVVLGSNEQFF
TRBV5-1	TRBJ2-3	CASSLVQGVDTQYF
TRBV10-3	TRBJ1-3	CAISERGFSGNTIYF
TRBV2	TRBJ1-4	CASRSDRFNEKLFF
TRBV6-1	TRBJ1-1	CASSEPRDRGHRAFF
TRBV2	TRBJ2-1	CASSESGNEQFF
TRBV5-1	TRBJ2-1	CASSYGRRVGEQFF
TRBV2	TRBJ1-2	CASTVDRGGYTF
TRBV4-1	TRBJ2-5	CASSQVRSGGETQYF
TRBV5-1	TRBJ2-5	CASSPGHGRETQYF
TRBV10-3	TRBJ1-6	CAIRFGQTSPLHF
TRBV5-1	TRBJ1-5	CASSPDGESQPQHF
TRBV6-5	TRBJ1-2	CASQDREDYGYTF
TRBV28	TRBJ2-3	CASSLAGLADTQYF
TRBV29-1	TRBJ2-7	CSFTSGSINEQYF
TRBV24-1	TRBJ1-2	CATSDPDRLIYGYTF
TRBV5-1	TRBJ2-7	CASSSIHSRREGTGEQYF
TRBV30	TRBJ1-4	CAWERGGSREKLFF
TRBV5-1	TRBJ2-3	CASSTGLVSGDTQYF
TRBV6-1	TRBJ1-1	CASSEAGVSAFF
TRBV20-1	TRBJ2-7	CSASGRTPYEQYF
TRBV19	TRBJ2-2	CASRGVGVNTGELFF
TRBV12-3/TRBV12-4	TRBJ2-5	CASTQGRGETQYF
TRBV5-1	TRBJ2-7	CASSLSLAEIYEQYF
TRBV5-1	TRBJ2-2	CASSLLGQGDTGELFF
TRBV1	TRBJ2-2	CTSSQDDGDSGRNTGELFF